Below, 14 T cell receptor beta chains from the same sample are listed, as sequenced in a study of cytomegalovirus exposure and HLA in healthy donors. This PCR relied on a set of 60 Vbeta primers and 13 Jbeta primers. Here immunoSEQ multiplex PCR was the method, and the copy in TCRdb shows in-frame clones only, minus some. The table includes around 100,000 clones, around 80% detected once. The sequencing sample was made of PBMCs. The receptors stem from a male donor in good health and CMV-seropositive.

The chain carries TRBV5-4 and TRBJ2-5; 9 bases are a match to TRBD1. There are 18 residues in the CDR3. V lost 5 bases, J lost 1 base, and 15 bases stayed unmatched. The V gene's germline CDR1 is SGHNT and CDR2 YYREEE (reference sequence). The CDR3 region has the DNA TGTGCCAGCAGACCAACCGGGACAGGGCGTAAAGTCCAAGAGACCCAGTACTTC. This translates into CASRPTGTGRKVQETQYF. The full variable domain, with the rest looked up from reference TRBV5-4 and TRBJ2-5, is ETGVTQSPTHLIKTRGQQVTLRCSSQSGHNTVSWYQQALGQGPQFIFQYYREEENGRGNFPPRFSGLQFPNYSSELNVNALELDDSALYLCASRPTGTGRKVQETQYFGPGTRLLVL.

The rearrangement links TRBV30 to TRBJ1-4; 9 bases match TRBD1. Germline V lookup: CDR1 GTSNPN, CDR2 SVGIG (reference sequence). The V gene end was trimmed by 5 bases and the J gene end by 7 bases; junction bases not matched to a gene: 11. The CDR3 totals 15 residues. CDR3 nucleotides: TGTGCCTGGTCCCGGGACAGGGTTCGAGTTGAAAAACTGTTTTTT. This gives the protein CAWSRDRVRVEKLFF.

This chain joins TRBV5-1 and TRBJ2-7; D remains unclear. CDR3 size: 14 residues. With 3 bases removed from V and 7 bases from J, the gap between germline ends came to 17 bases. In germline, CDR1 is SGHRS, CDR2 YFSETQ. The CDR3 nucleotides are TGCGCCAGCAGCTCCATCGACTCGTCGAGGGAGCAGTACTTC. It codes for CASSSIDSSREQYF.

The chain recombines TRBV4-1 with TRBJ2-7, with a possible D match to TRBD2 (6 bases). CDR3 length: 15 amino acids. CDR1 and CDR2 (germline): MGHRA, YSYEKL. The V and J ends lost 0 bases and 5 bases respectively, with 14 bases between them. The CDR3 is CASSQDFGGDDEQYF. In DNA form, the CDR3 reads TGCGCCAGCAGCCAAGATTTTGGCGGGGATGACGAGCAGTACTTC.

The V and J genes are TRBV6-1 and TRBJ2-3, with 9 bases aligning to TRBD2. The junction had 3 bases not matched to a gene; V was cut back by 7 bases and J by 1 base. The germline CDR1 and CDR2 sequences are MNHNS and SASEGT. This CDR3 spans 14 amino acids. CDR3 region: CASMGLARTDTQYF. The DNA for the CDR3 is TGTGCCAGCATGGGACTAGCCCGCACAGATACGCAGTATTTT.

The chain uses TRBV19 and TRBJ1-6; the D is unclear. CDR1 is LNHDA and CDR2 is SQIVND in the germline V gene (reference sequence). There are 13 residues in the CDR3. Trimming took 8 bases from V and 6 from J, leaving 11 bases between them. The CDR3 reads CASGEAVNSPLHF. In DNA, the CDR3 is TGTGCCAGTGGGGAGGCCGTTAATTCACCCCTCCACTTT.

V usage is TRBV5-6 and J usage is TRBJ2-5; 9 bases agree with TRBD1. Germline CDR1 reads SGHDT; CDR2 reads YYEEEE. There are 17 residues in the CDR3. Germline trimming cut 0 bases from V and 5 bases from J; bases unmatched to any gene: 11. For the CDR3, the DNA is TGTGCCAGCAGCTTGGGGGCGGGACAGGGCAGCCTGGAGACCCAGTACTTC. Translating gives CASSLGAGQGSLETQYF.

The chain recombines TRBV4-1 with TRBJ1-5; perhaps TRBD1 as D (6 bases). Germline V lookup: CDR1 MGHRA, CDR2 YSYEKL. This CDR3 spans 16 amino acids. V gave up 0 bases and J gave up 2 bases, with 11 bases separating them. DNA of the CDR3: TGCGCCAGCAGCCAAGACCAGGGGCTCGGCAATCAGCCCCAGCATTTT. Translation gives CASSQDQGLGNQPQHF.

This clone was seen only a few times. The chain is built from TRBV28 and TRBJ2-2; 10 nucleotides align to TRBD2. The CDR3 spans 16 residues. CDR1 is MDHEN and CDR2 is SYDVKM in the germline V gene. V shed 5 bases and J 1 base; nucleotides not matched to a gene: 4. In DNA form, the CDR3 reads TGTGCCAGCAGTCCCAGCGGGAGGGGGAACACCGGGGAGCTGTTTTTT. Residues: CASSPSGRGNTGELFF.

This chain uses TRBV30 with TRBJ1-6, with no clear D. The V and J ends lost 7 bases and 5 bases respectively, with 15 bases between them. The length of the CDR3 is 14 residues. Germline loops: CDR1 GTSNPN, CDR2 SVGIG (reference sequence). The CDR3 protein is CASDPTGDNSPLHF. The CDR3 coding sequence is TGTGCCTCTGACCCGACCGGGGATAATTCACCCCTCCACTTT. Looking up the rest from reference TRBV30 and TRBJ1-6 gives the full variable domain: SQTIHQWPATLVQPVGSPLSLECTVEGTSNPNLYWYRQAAGRGLQLLFYSVGIGQISSEVPQNLSASRPQDRQFILSSKKLLLSDSGFYLCASDPTGDNSPLHFGNGTRLTVT.

V is TRBV10-3 and J is TRBJ2-7; 10 nucleotides align to TRBD1. V was clipped by 5 bases and J by 3 bases; unmatched bases: 7. The V gene's germline CDR1 is ENHRY and CDR2 SYGVKD. The CDR3 runs to 15 residues. The CDR3, as DNA: TGTGCCATCAGTCAGACGGGACAGGGGAGCTACGAGCAGTACTTC. It codes for CAISQTGQGSYEQYF.

The chain links TRBV11-2 to TRBJ2-7; perhaps TRBD2 as D (5 bases). Germline V CDR1 and CDR2: SGHAT, FQNNGV. Trimming removed 5 bases from V and 5 bases from J, with 16 bases in between. This CDR3 spans 14 amino acids. The CDR3 here is CASSPGFSFDEQYF. Here the CDR3 DNA reads TGTGCCAGCAGCCCGGGATTTTCCTTCGACGAGCAGTACTTC.

This sequence joins TRBV28 and TRBJ2-3; 10 nucleotides line up with TRBD1. Germline V gives CDR1 MDHEN, CDR2 SYDVKM. V dropped 3 bases and J dropped 5; count of bases not matched to a gene: 11. CDR3 length: 17 residues. CDR3 residues: CASSFSGQGITRDTQYF. As DNA, the CDR3 is TGTGCCAGCAGTTTTTCGGGACAGGGGATAACACGAGATACGCAGTATTTT.

The genes are TRBV30 and TRBJ2-2, with no clear D. V dropped 0 bases and J dropped 0 bases, with 5 bases sitting between them. Per the germline V gene, CDR1 is GTSNPN and CDR2 is SVGIG (reference sequence). This CDR3 region has 14 residues. The CDR3 protein is CAWSVITNTGELFF. In nucleotides, the CDR3 is TGTGCCTGGAGTGTAATTACGAACACCGGGGAGCTGTTTTTT.